A single sample is the source of the 18 T cell receptor beta chains below, sequenced in a study of CD8 T cells in ankylosing spondylitis. General observations from the study: Seemingly distinctive of ankylosing spondylitis blood was a TCR beta motif formed by eight highly homologous variants.

Using its own MiXCR run on the 5' RACE reads, TCRdb lists one record per CDR3 protein. The sample lists 450,000 or so distinct CDR3 sequences, more than 25% occurring once. Antigens of these TCRs are unknown. The sample comprised blood, either unsorted or a sorted T cell fraction (not recorded which). These receptors all come from a male donor with ankylosing spondylitis.

This chain uses TRBV20-1 with TRBJ2-1; 9 bases are a match to TRBD2. The V gene's germline CDR1 is DFQATT and CDR2 SNEGSKA (reference sequence). With 3 bases clipped from V and 2 bases from J, the junction kept 8 bases outside the gene matches. This CDR3 spans 16 amino acids. The CDR3 loop reads CSASSFLAGTYNEQFF. The CDR3 DNA follows: TGCAGTGCTAGTTCGTTTCTAGCGGGGACCTACAATGAGCAGTTCTTC.

This clonotype was observed a few times. V gene TRBV12-3 or TRBV12-4 combines with J gene TRBJ1-1; D unresolved. V was pared by 3 bases and J by 2 bases, with 13 bases between. This CDR3 comprises 15 residues. This chain's CDR3 is CASSFSPETNTEAFF. The CDR3 nucleotides are TGTGCCAGCAGTTTTTCCCCGGAGACAAACACTGAAGCTTTCTTT.

V is TRBV27 and J is TRBJ1-6; D unclear. CDR1 MNHEY and CDR2 SMNVEV come from the germline V gene (reference sequence). Trimming cost V 4 bases and J 2 bases, with 6 bases left between them. The CDR3 runs 14 residues. The CDR3 reads CASSYQPYNSPLHF. The CDR3 DNA is TGTGCCAGCAGTTACCAGCCCTATAATTCACCCCTCCACTTT.

This clonotype was seen repeatedly, ten times or more. This chain links TRBV15 with TRBJ2-5; D is perhaps TRBD2 (6 bases). V was trimmed by 8 bases and J by 1 base, leaving 17 bases between them. The CDR3 loop spans 15 amino acids. Germline values: CDR1 LNHNV, CDR2 YYDKDF (reference sequence). CDR3 sequence (DNA): TGTGCCACCTCGGTCGGGGCGGGATTCCAAGAGACCCAGTACTTC. Its protein product is CATSVGAGFQETQYF.

V and J are TRBV29-1 and TRBJ1-1, with TRBD1 matching 8 bases. After removal of 7 bases from V and 6 bases from J, the junction contained 10 bases not matched to a gene. Germline values: CDR1 SQVTM, CDR2 ANQGSEA. The CDR3 runs to 13 residues. CDR3 in amino acids: CSAPGQGFPEAFF. CDR3 bases: TGCAGCGCCCCCGGACAGGGTTTCCCTGAAGCTTTCTTT.

The rearrangement links TRBV5-1 to TRBJ2-5; 10 nucleotides match TRBD1. CDR3 length equals 13 residues. V shed 6 bases and J 7 bases; nucleotides not matched to a gene: 6. The V gene's germline CDR1 is SGHRS and CDR2 YFSETQ. For the CDR3, the DNA is TGCGCCAGCACCGCCGGGACAGGGGTGACCCAGTACTTC. It codes for CASTAGTGVTQYF.

Comments on this clonotype: The junction does not match germline at one end; this may be a read error. This chain uses TRBV10-3 with TRBJ2-2; the D gene is possibly TRBD1 (6 bases). Germline values: CDR1 ENHRY, CDR2 SYGVKD. This CDR3 is built from 13 residues. The CDR3 DNA is TGTGCCACCCAACAGGGATTCACCGAGGAGCTGTTTTTT. Translated: CATQQGFTEELFF.

V usage is TRBV19 and J usage is TRBJ1-5; D remains unclear. Germline CDR1 is LNHDA and CDR2 is SQIVND (reference sequence). The CDR3 has 14 residues. Trimming cost V 3 bases and J 0 bases, with 6 bases left between them. Written as DNA, the CDR3 is TGTGCCAGTAGTATGGAATATAGCAATCAGCCCCAGCATTTT. As protein: CASSMEYSNQPQHF.

The gene calls are TRBV7-2 and TRBJ2-1, with 7 bases matching TRBD2. V was pared by 4 bases and J by 0 bases, with 6 bases of the junction left unmatched. The CDR3 runs 16 residues. Looked up from germline, CDR1 is SGHTA and CDR2 is FQGNSA. This chain's CDR3 is CASSSSGASSYNEQFF. The CDR3 DNA follows: TGTGCCAGCAGCTCAAGCGGGGCGAGCTCCTACAATGAGCAGTTCTTC.

This sequence joins TRBV5-5 and TRBJ1-1; D may be TRBD1 (5 bases). The CDR3 contains 16 residues. V was shortened by 4 bases and J by 1 base, with 17 bases between the two germline ends. Germline CDR1 and CDR2: SGHKS and YYEKEE (reference sequence). Written as DNA, the CDR3 is TGTGCCAGCAGCCCTCGGGGGTCGGCGAAGAACACTGAAGCTTTCTTT. This codes for CASSPRGSAKNTEAFF.

This clonotype was counted only a few times. The chain carries TRBV12-3 or TRBV12-4 and TRBJ2-3, with 8 bases aligning to TRBD2. The CDR3 has 14 amino acids. V trimming: 5 bases; J trimming: 4 bases; junction bases outside the gene matches: 5. The CDR3 sequence: CASSGAGASDTQYF. As DNA, the CDR3 is TGTGCCAGCAGTGGAGCGGGAGCCTCAGATACGCAGTATTTT.

This clonotype was counted ten times or more. The chain couples TRBV7-9 to TRBJ2-1; tentative D call: TRBD2 (6 bases). The CDR3 is 14 amino acids. Trimming shortened V by 4 bases and J by 1 base, and 8 bases separated the two germline ends. In germline, CDR1 is SEHNR, CDR2 FQNEAQ (reference sequence). CDR3 DNA: TGTGCCAGCAGCTATGCGGGATCCTACAATGAGCAGTTCTTC. This translates into CASSYAGSYNEQFF.

V usage is TRBV4-1 and J usage is TRBJ1-4, with D tentatively TRBD1 (5 bases). With 4 bases removed from V and 4 bases from J, the gap between germline ends came to 13 bases. CDR1 and CDR2 from the germline V gene are MGHRA and YSYEKL. There are 15 residues in the CDR3. The CDR3 nucleotides read TGCGCCAGCAGCCGAACAGGCGGGGGTAATGAAAAACTGTTTTTT. Translation gives CASSRTGGGNEKLFF.

The chain has TRBV5-1 and TRBJ1-1, with D possibly being TRBD1 (5 bases). V shed 4 bases and J shed 1 base, with 8 bases lying between them. Germline lookup yields CDR1 SGHRS and CDR2 YFSETQ. CDR3 length equals 13 residues. CDR3 coding DNA: TGCGCCAGCAGCCAACAGGCGAACACTGAAGCTTTCTTT. Its translation: CASSQQANTEAFF.

V and J are TRBV7-9 and TRBJ1-2; no definite D call. Germline V gene sequence: CDR1 SEHNR, CDR2 FQNEAQ (reference sequence). The CDR3 runs 14 residues. V lost 2 bases, J lost 1 base, and 8 bases lay in between. The CDR3 DNA reads TGTGCCAGCAGCTTATCCGGCGATAACTATGGCTACACCTTC. As protein: CASSLSGDNYGYTF.

The table lists this clonotype with a few counts. The chain links TRBV20-1 to TRBJ2-3, with 10 bases fitting TRBD2. This CDR3 has 13 amino acids. Looked up from germline, CDR1 is DFQATT and CDR2 is SNEGSKA (reference sequence). With V trimmed by 8 bases and J by 3 bases, 5 bases remained unmatched. The CDR3 nucleotides read TGCAGTTATGAGCGGGAGGGGACAGATACGCAGTATTTT. It codes for CSYEREGTDTQYF.

This clonotype was counted between two and nine times. The rearrangement links TRBV6-1 to TRBJ2-6, with 7 bases lining up with TRBD1. CDR3 length equals 19 residues. Trimming removed 1 base from V and 2 bases from J; junction bases left unmatched: 11. In germline, CDR1 is MNHNS, CDR2 SASEGT. The CDR3 DNA sequence: TGTGCCAGCAGTGAAGAAACAGGGGTGTCTTTTGCTGGGGCCAACGTCCTGACTTTC. Its protein product is CASSEETGVSFAGANVLTF.

This chain uses TRBV5-1 with TRBJ2-1; D may be TRBD1 or TRBD2 (5 bases each). This CDR3 comprises 15 residues. Germline CDR1 reads SGHRS; CDR2 reads YFSETQ. V dropped 3 bases and J dropped 5 bases, with 15 bases sitting between them. CDR3 DNA: TGCGCCAGCAGCTCTATCGGCAGGGAGCACAATGAGCAGTTCTTC. It codes for CASSSIGREHNEQFF.